This T cell receptor (beta chain) was observed in a study of blood T cell repertoires in COVID-19 (dated by TCRdb to the early 2020s). Regarding the complete study: The collaborator samples originated in the United States, Italy and Spain and spanned the acute and convalescent phases of COVID-19. The samples were drawn from two sources: the first 160 participants of the ongoing ImmuneRACE study, and over 950 subjects contributed by 6 global collaborators. Where available, HLA class I and class II types were obtained from metadata supplied by the sample provider rather than from assay-based typing. The material from the prospective study consisted of cDNA or gDNA derived from T cells, B-cell-depleted T cells, or PBMCs. The dataset comprised deeply sampled blood TCRbeta repertoires from subjects exposed to, actively infected with, or recovered from COVID-19. The repertoires were made available in a free public database intended to serve as a resource for research on the immune response to SARS-CoV-2. Nearly every sample came with metadata listing a de-identified subject ID, COVID-19 status, age in years and sex. Results the study describes overall, beyond this receptor: How much clinical and demographic metadata was included differed by source and by participant, and the metadata was provided uncurated.

One collaborating source in Seattle enrolled patients while the patients were actively infected and followed the patients over time throughout the course of disease. Whole blood was collected in K2EDTA tubes by collaborating institutions according to the institutions' own protocols. For TCRbeta analysis, collaborators shipped samples as frozen whole blood, isolated PBMCs, or DNA extracted from either of those sample types. Of note for this clone: What this receptor recognizes is not known. The record has no base qualities; no much larger clone is one base away.

TCRbeta CDR3 regions were amplified from genomic DNA by means of the immunoSEQ Assay, a bias-controlled multiplex PCR. The published analysis was carried out like this. Within the assay, amplification of reference gene primers was used to estimate how many nucleated cells each sample contained. To quantify the absolute abundance of each unique TCRbeta CDR3 rearrangement, sequence reads were collapsed and filtered. For each sample, productive Simpson clonality was calculated as the square root of Simpson's diversity index over productive rearrangements. TCRdb re-hosts the immuneACCESS table, in-frame sequences only. Its copies lack some clones; in the studies checked, an unresolved V gene accounts for under half of them, and the cause for the rest is not known. The DNA gave D and trimming, while V, J and clone size come from that table. This sample has over 200,000 clones in its table, and about four fifths of those were observed once. 7.8% of the sample goes to the ten largest clones.

The CDR3 numbers 16 residues from cysteine through phenylalanine. The read is trimmed to its CDR3 DNA, 48 bases read in frame from base 1. V and J lose 3 bases and 10 bases, and a span of 22 bases separates them. CDR1 SNHLY and CDR2 FYNNEI were looked up in the germline V gene. This chain is built from TRBV2 and TRBJ2-1; TRBD2 might be the D gene, on 6 matching bases. This clonotype originated in a woman aged 80 or over with COVID-19, enrolled during active disease. Sequencing was carried out using peripheral blood. The nucleotide sequence is given as TGTGCCAGCAGTGAGGGGGGACCCTCCCTGGGTGGCGAGCAGTTCTTC. Translated, this gives CASSEGGPSLGGEQFF.